This T cell receptor beta chain was obtained from a study of OX40 agonist ivuxolimab in advanced cancers. The overall study: Prior therapy, whether anti-PD-1, anti-PD-L1 or anti-CTLA-4, was allowed, and 35% to 40% had some. Among those treated, three patients had partial responses, one with hepatocellular carcinoma and two with cutaneous melanoma.

Study conclusions and caveats: Antigen specificity remained undetermined for the expanded peripheral T cells.

Worth noting for this clone: The antigen is undetermined.

This CDR3 spans 13 amino acids. Looked up from germline, CDR1 is SGHTA and CDR2 is FQGTGA. Trimming removed 5 bases from V and 0 bases from J, with 7 bases in between. Systemic immunosuppression or a history of autoimmune disease excluded patients. Clones were read by immunoSEQ multiplex PCR, and TCRdb kept only the in-frame ones, dropping some. The profile shows some 23,000 clones, roughly 80% of them singletons. The clonotype comes from an adult with an advanced solid tumor such as melanoma, head and neck, liver or kidney cancer. Sequenced here: CD4+ or CD8+ T cells sorted from blood, sampled in a trial of the OX40 agonist ivuxolimab. This sequence joins TRBV7-3 and TRBJ1-1; the D is unclear. The CDR3 is CASSIDMNTEAFF. For the CDR3, the DNA is TGTGCCAGCAGCATAGATATGAACACTGAAGCTTTCTTT.